This T cell receptor (beta chain) emerged from a study of shared clonotypes between healthy human individuals. Study information: Every donor yielded three CD4 naive, three CD4 memory, two CD8 naive and one CD8 memory plate.

Germline V CDR1 and CDR2: SGDLS, YYNGEE. The CDR3 has 13 amino acids. V lost 4 bases to trimming and J lost 9 bases; unmatched junction nucleotides: 7. This table comes from immunoSEQ multiplex PCR, and its TCRdb copy is limited to in-frame clones, with some not included. The sample lists 950,000 to 1,100,000 clones, 75% seen once, with over 1.3% in the top ten. This receptor was obtained from a man younger than 35 in good health. The sequenced sample was memory CD4+ T cells sorted from blood. Subset: CD45RA-negative fraction. The chain combines TRBV9 with TRBJ2-3; 8 bases line up with TRBD2. DNA of the CDR3: TGTGCCAGCAGCTCCACGACGGGGGGGACGCAGTATTTT. It specifies CASSSTTGGTQYF.